Following are 27 T cell receptor beta chains from one sample sequenced in a study of patients and donors after allogeneic stem cell transplantation. TCRdb ran MiXCR on the RT-PCR reads and lists one entry per CDR3 protein. The sample consists of roughly 960,000 distinct CDR3 sequences, about a sixth of them appearing once. Source material: blood, either unsorted or a sorted T cell fraction (not recorded which). The receptors were gathered from a human donor who was either an allogeneic HSCT recipient or a stem cell or donor lymphocyte infusion donor (not recorded which). It is not recorded whose cells these are; they may come from a transplant donor.

V gene TRBV28 combines with J gene TRBJ1-5; D remains unclear. The CDR3 sequence is 16 residues long. Germline CDR1 reads MDHEN; CDR2 reads SYDVKM. V lost 7 bases and J lost 0, with 16 bases in between. The CDR3 region is CASTRGGSISNQPQHF. The CDR3 region has the DNA TGTGCCAGCACCCGTGGCGGATCGATTAGCAATCAGCCCCAGCATTTT.

V usage is TRBV25-1 and J usage is TRBJ1-4; D perhaps matches TRBD1 (6 bases). Between the trimmed V and J ends, which lost 3 bases and 4 bases, there was a span of 18 bases. The CDR3 spans 17 residues. CDR1 is MGHDK, CDR2 SYGVNS, per germline. The CDR3 bases are TGTGCCAGCAGTGACCCCACAGGGCCGGGGGGTAATGAAAAACTGTTTTTT. Its protein is CASSDPTGPGGNEKLFF.

A few counts support this clonotype. The chain couples TRBV20-1 to TRBJ2-2; 9 nucleotides align to TRBD2. This CDR3 is built from 16 residues. Germline CDR1 is DFQATT and CDR2 is SNEGSKA (reference sequence). V trimming: 4 bases; J trimming: 6 bases; junction bases outside the gene matches: 12. The CDR3, as DNA: TGCAGTGCTATTCATAGCGGGGGCCCTGATCCCGGGGAGCTGTTTTTT. Its translation is CSAIHSGGPDPGELFF.

V and J are TRBV7-9 and TRBJ1-1; no clear D gene. Germline lookup yields CDR1 SEHNR and CDR2 FQNEAQ (reference sequence). This CDR3 is 16 amino acids long. Trimming removed 5 bases at V and 2 bases at J, with 18 bases between. For the CDR3, the DNA is TGTGCCAGCAGCCCCAGGTGGAGGGTGCTTAACACTGAAGCTTTCTTT. This sequence encodes CASSPRWRVLNTEAFF.

In its sample, this clonotype was seen many times. J is TRBJ2-7 and V is TRBV12-3 or TRBV12-4, with D maybe TRBD2 (5 bases). This CDR3 is 16 amino acids long. Trimming stripped 5 bases from V and 7 bases from J, with 24 bases between. CDR3 residues: CASSPLRTGARWEQYF. In nucleotides, the CDR3 is TGTGCCAGCAGTCCCTTAAGGACTGGAGCCCGGTGGGAGCAGTACTTC.

This clonotype occurred many times. The chain combines TRBV12-3 or TRBV12-4 with TRBJ1-1, with D perhaps TRBD1 (6 bases). The length of the CDR3 is 15 residues. V lost 4 bases and J 2 bases, leaving 14 bases between the germline ends. The CDR3 coding sequence is TGTGCCAGCAGTTCCAATTACAGGGATAACACTGAAGCTTTCTTT. Translated, it gives CASSSNYRDNTEAFF.

This sequence joins TRBV7-9 and TRBJ1-4, with 8 nucleotides matching TRBD1. Trimming took 3 bases from V and 7 from J; bases not matched to a gene: 13. Germline CDR1 is SEHNR and CDR2 is FQNEAQ (reference sequence). The CDR3 covers 17 residues. The CDR3 region is CASSLGQGAPLREKLFF. The CDR3 DNA reads TGTGCCAGCAGCTTGGGTCAGGGGGCGCCTCTACGTGAAAAACTGTTTTTT. The variable domain in full, completed from reference TRBV7-9 and TRBJ1-4, reads DTGVSQNPRHKITKRGQNVTFRCDPISEHNRLYWYRQTLGQGPEFLTYFQNEAQLEKSRLLSDRFSAERPKGSFSTLEIQRTEQGDSAMYLCASSLGQGAPLREKLFFGSGTQLSVL.

The chain couples TRBV5-1 to TRBJ2-1; 8 bases are a match to TRBD1. Trimming took 0 bases from V and 4 from J; bases not matched to a gene: 3. The germline gives CDR1 SGHRS, CDR2 YFSETQ. CDR3 length: 15 amino acids. CDR3: CASSLDRGFYNEQFF. CDR3 coding DNA: TGCGCCAGCAGCTTGGACAGGGGGTTTTACAATGAGCAGTTCTTC.

This clonotype was seen only a few times. Given the absence of the conserved phenylalanine or tryptophan at the CDR3 end, a read error is likely. The chain uses TRBV6-2 or TRBV6-3 and TRBJ2-3; the D is unclear. CDR3 length equals 16 residues. Germline CDR1 MNHEY, CDR2 SVGEGT. V was clipped by 5 bases and J by 0 bases, with 15 bases between them. The chain's CDR3 is CASSRPGRPSTDTQYS. CDR3 bases: TGTGCCAGCAGTAGACCGGGCAGACCTAGCACAGATACGCAGTATTCT.

This clonotype has a handful of counts. V and J are TRBV20-1 and TRBJ2-1; 7 nucleotides match TRBD2. Losses at the gene ends were 2 bases for V and 6 bases for J; bases not matched to a gene: 10. The CDR3 is made up of 15 amino acids. Germline CDR1 DFQATT, CDR2 SNEGSKA (reference sequence). The CDR3 sequence is CSARRQSGVANEQFF. Written as DNA, the CDR3 is TGCAGTGCTAGACGGCAGAGCGGGGTGGCCAATGAGCAGTTCTTC.

The chain employs TRBV18 and TRBJ2-7, with D perhaps matching TRBD1 (6 bases). The CDR3 runs to 14 residues. Trimming removed 5 bases from V and 0 bases from J, with 11 bases in between. Germline V gene lookup returns CDR1 KGHSH and CDR2 LQKENI. CDR3 sequence reads: CASSLDSLSYEQYF. The DNA of the CDR3 is TGTGCCAGCTCATTGGACAGCCTCTCCTACGAGCAGTACTTC.

In its sample, this clonotype was seen a few times. This chain links TRBV6-1 with TRBJ1-6; unclear D gene. This CDR3 has 16 residues. V lost 3 bases and J lost 0, with 9 bases in between. Germline CDR1 reads MNHNS; CDR2 reads SASEGT. The CDR3 bases are TGTGCCAGCAGTGATTCAGAGAGCTCCTATAATTCACCCCTCCACTTT. This translates into CASSDSESSYNSPLHF.

The gene calls are TRBV7-3 and TRBJ1-2, with D perhaps TRBD1 (6 bases). There are 14 residues in the CDR3. The V gene lost 2 bases and the J gene lost 0 bases, with 7 bases spanning the gap. CDR1 and CDR2 from the germline V gene are SGHTA and FQGTGA. CDR3 DNA: TGTGCCAGCAGCTTATACAGGGCTAACTATGGCTACACCTTC. Its protein is CASSLYRANYGYTF.

In this sample, this clonotype turned up once. The V gene is TRBV7-9, the J gene TRBJ2-2, with D perhaps TRBD1 or TRBD2 (5 bases each). The CDR3 loop spans 16 amino acids. The ends were cut back, 5 bases at V and 6 bases at J, with 19 bases in the middle. Germline CDR1 is SEHNR and CDR2 is FQNEAQ (reference sequence). CDR3 DNA: TGTGCCAGCAGCCCACGGGGCGCCCAAAGCCCCGGGGAGCTGTTTTTT. Translating gives CASSPRGAQSPGELFF. Using reference TRBV7-9 and TRBJ2-2 for the parts outside the CDR3, the full variable domain is DTGVSQNPRHKITKRGQNVTFRCDPISEHNRLYWYRQTLGQGPEFLTYFQNEAQLEKSRLLSDRFSAERPKGSFSTLEIQRTEQGDSAMYLCASSPRGAQSPGELFFGEGSRLTVL.

This clonotype occurred a few times. This chain joins TRBV25-1 and TRBJ1-3, with D unresolved. This CDR3 region has 15 residues. V lost 2 bases and J lost 4, with 12 bases in between. Per germline, CDR1 MGHDK and CDR2 SYGVNS. CDR3 DNA: TGTGCCAGCAGTGAACCCCCGACGTCGGGAAACACCATATATTTT. Residues: CASSEPPTSGNTIYF.

This clonotype appeared a few times. The chain is built from TRBV2 and TRBJ2-1, with TRBD2 matching 7 bases. Germline loops: CDR1 SNHLY, CDR2 FYNNEI. The CDR3 is made up of 15 amino acids. V trimming: 1 base; J trimming: 7 bases; junction bases outside the gene matches: 7. CDR3 in amino acids: CASSEGTSLGNEQFF. Here the CDR3 DNA reads TGTGCCAGCAGTGAAGGGACTAGTTTAGGAAATGAGCAGTTCTTC.

This clonotype was seen at least ten times. The V call is TRBV20-1, the J call TRBJ2-1; 9 bases agree with TRBD1. The trim removed 1 base at V and 4 bases at J, leaving 2 bases unmatched. Looked up from germline, CDR1 is DFQATT and CDR2 is SNEGSKA (reference sequence). The CDR3 is 14 amino acids. The CDR3 loop is CSARGDRAYNEQFF. CDR3 DNA: TGCAGTGCTAGAGGGGACAGGGCATACAATGAGCAGTTCTTC.

The chain links TRBV18 to TRBJ2-1, with D unclear. V was clipped by 1 base and J by 7 bases, with 8 bases between them. CDR1 and CDR2 from the germline V gene are KGHSH and LQKENI. The CDR3 contains 13 residues. CDR3 in amino acids: CASSPLNGNEQFF. The CDR3 DNA is TGTGCCAGCTCACCACTAAACGGGAATGAGCAGTTCTTC. Variable domain in full (rest from reference TRBV18 and TRBJ2-1): NAGVMQNPRHLVRRRGQEARLRCSPMKGHSHVYWYRQLPEEGLKFMVYLQKENIIDESGMPKERFSAEFPKEGPSILRIQQVVRGDSAAYFCASSPLNGNEQFFGPGTRLTVL.

Many counts were recorded for this clonotype. The V gene is TRBV12-3 or TRBV12-4, the J gene TRBJ2-7; D is ambiguous. V was cut by 3 bases and J by 2 bases, with 5 bases left in between. The CDR3 length is 12 residues. CDR3 nucleotides: TGTGCCAGCAGTTTCAGAACCTACGAGCAGTACTTC. Translated: CASSFRTYEQYF.

V usage is TRBV4-3 and J usage is TRBJ1-2; 9 bases agree with TRBD1. Per germline, CDR1 LGHNA and CDR2 YSLEER. Germline trimming cut 4 bases from V and 7 bases from J; bases unmatched to any gene: 4. The CDR3 is 13 residues long. In DNA, the CDR3 is TGCGCCAGCAGCCGGGACAGGGAAGGTGGCTACACCTTC. Residues: CASSRDREGGYTF.

The V call is TRBV6-2 or TRBV6-3, the J call TRBJ1-1, with TRBD1 matching 9 bases. The CDR3 is 14 amino acids. CDR1 is MNHEY and CDR2 is SVGEGT in the germline V gene. The junction had 10 bases not matched to a gene; V was cut back by 10 bases and J by 4 bases. CDR3: CATTPQGAGTEAFF. The CDR3 DNA follows: TGTGCCACCACGCCACAGGGGGCTGGCACTGAAGCTTTCTTT.

This clonotype was counted between two and nine times. This chain connects TRBV12-3 or TRBV12-4 to TRBJ1-6; 8 bases fit TRBD1. With 5 bases clipped from V and 9 bases from J, the junction kept 6 bases outside the gene matches. CDR3 length: 14 residues. As DNA, the CDR3 is TGTGCCAGCAGTCAGGGGGCTGGAGCTTCACCCCTCCACTTT. Residues: CASSQGAGASPLHF.

The chain combines TRBV6-5 with TRBJ2-7; D gene unclear. V lost 0 bases and J 3 bases, leaving 9 bases between the germline ends. CDR1 MNHEY and CDR2 SVGAGI come from the germline V gene. The CDR3 has 14 amino acids. The CDR3 sequence: CASSYSKGSYEQYF. The CDR3 coding sequence is TGTGCCAGCAGTTACTCGAAGGGCAGCTACGAGCAGTACTTC.

The chain combines TRBV24-1 with TRBJ2-2; D is perhaps TRBD1 or TRBD2 (5 bases each). Germline V lookup: CDR1 KGHDR, CDR2 SFDVKD. CDR3 length equals 15 residues. V was trimmed by 4 bases and J by 1 base, leaving 9 bases between them. CDR3 loop: CATSDGTVNTGELFF. The CDR3 coding sequence is TGTGCCACCAGTGACGGGACCGTGAACACCGGGGAGCTGTTTTTT.

This clonotype has a count of ten or more. This chain joins TRBV5-1 and TRBJ1-2, with D tentatively TRBD1 (5 bases). Deletions cut 3 bases from V and 4 bases from J, with 13 bases between. From germline, CDR1 is SGHRS and CDR2 YFSETQ. The CDR3 spans 14 residues. The CDR3 DNA is TGCGCCAGCAGCTCGATCGACGGGACCTATGGCTACACCTTC. Translation: CASSSIDGTYGYTF.

The rearrangement joins TRBV19 to TRBJ1-4; D is ambiguous. The CDR3 has 13 residues. The V and J ends lost 7 bases and 5 bases respectively, with 11 bases between them. Germline V gives CDR1 LNHDA, CDR2 SQIVND (reference sequence). As DNA, the CDR3 is TGTGCCAGTATCCCCGGAAGAAATGAAAAACTGTTTTTT. It specifies CASIPGRNEKLFF.

This clonotype has more than one count but fewer than ten. The chain links TRBV6-4 to TRBJ2-1; the match to TRBD2 covers 9 bases. Unmatched junction bases numbered 5, after V lost 6 bases and J lost 2 bases. Germline V CDR1 and CDR2: MRHNA, SNTAGT. The CDR3 sequence is 15 residues long. The CDR3 sequence is CASRDVAGAYNEQFF. The CDR3 coding sequence is TGTGCCAGCAGAGACGTAGCGGGGGCCTACAATGAGCAGTTCTTC.